A single T cell receptor beta chain is shown here with its context. This CDR3 is 14 amino acids long. The trim removed 6 bases at V and 2 bases at J, leaving 3 bases unmatched. Germline V gives CDR1 LNHDA, CDR2 SQIVND (reference sequence). This sample is part of a study of blood T cell repertoires in COVID-19. The wider study: COVID-19 samples collected from the United States, Italy and Spain covered acute and convalescent phases. In each case, the material was cDNA or gDNA derived from T cells, B-cell-depleted T cells, or PBMCs.

Source study methods: Amplification from reference gene primers served as the basis for estimated nucleated cell counts. The method was immunoSEQ multiplex PCR; TCRdb's version includes in-frame clones alone and lacks a portion of them. V and J calls and clone size are copied from that table; D and trimming were computed from the DNA. The sample consists of a few hundred thousand clones, roughly nine tenths of them appearing once. The chain joins TRBV19 to TRBJ1-2; 10 nucleotides align to TRBD1. The origin of this receptor is a man in his fifties or sixties with acute or convalescent COVID-19. Source material: peripheral blood. The CDR3 sequence is CASRDRGRNYGYTF. In DNA, the CDR3 is TGTGCCAGTAGAGACAGGGGGCGGAACTATGGCTACACCTTC.